Presented here are 29 T cell receptor beta chains from one specimen sequenced in a study of control samples from healthy donors and cancer patients. Method: immunoSEQ multiplex PCR; TCRdb's copy keeps in-frame clones and lacks some. The data show some 49,000 clones, with 80% to 90% seen just once and 2.8% held by the top ten. Material: PBMCs. These receptors all stem from a woman in her 50s with lung cancer.

The rearrangement joins TRBV19 to TRBJ1-2; no firm D call. CDR3 length equals 10 residues. Germline V CDR1 and CDR2: LNHDA, SQIVND (reference sequence). Trimming took off 6 bases at V and 12 bases at J, with 11 bases between the two ends. CDR3 in amino acids: CASSLPPHTF. In nucleotides, the CDR3 is TGTGCCAGTAGCCTTCCCCCCCACACCTTC.

The rearrangement uses TRBV6-6 and TRBJ1-1; possibly TRBD1 for D (6 bases). Trimming took off 6 bases at V and 5 bases at J, with 19 bases between the two ends. In germline, CDR1 is MNHNY, CDR2 SVGAGI (reference sequence). There are 15 residues in the CDR3. The CDR3 sequence: CASRYEGGLGTEAFF. As DNA, the CDR3 is TGTGCCAGCAGATATGAAGGGGGGCTCGGTACTGAAGCTTTCTTT.

The chain has TRBV5-4 and TRBJ2-1; 7 nucleotides line up with TRBD1. Germline V gene sequence: CDR1 SGHNT, CDR2 YYREEE (reference sequence). The J segment lost 1 base and the V segment lost 3 bases, leaving 4 bases of the junction unmatched. CDR3 length: 15 residues. CDR3 residues: CASSSPGQSYNEQFF. CDR3 DNA sequence: TGTGCCAGCAGCTCACCGGGACAGTCCTACAATGAGCAGTTCTTC. Variable domain in full (rest from reference TRBV5-4 and TRBJ2-1): ETGVTQSPTHLIKTRGQQVTLRCSSQSGHNTVSWYQQALGQGPQFIFQYYREEENGRGNFPPRFSGLQFPNYSSELNVNALELDDSALYLCASSSPGQSYNEQFFGPGTRLTVL.

This clone was counted only a few times. V gene TRBV6-2 or TRBV6-3 combines with J gene TRBJ1-2; a possible D gene is TRBD1 (5 bases). V was cut by 0 bases and J by 5 bases, with 13 bases left in between. This CDR3 is built from 15 residues. Per the germline V gene, CDR1 is MNHEY and CDR2 is SVGEGT. The CDR3 nucleotides read TGTGCCAGCAGTTACTCGACTTCGGGGGGGTATGGCTACACCTTC. Amino acids: CASSYSTSGGYGYTF.

This clone was detected a few times. The sample holds other DNA sequences that translate to the same CDR3. This rearrangement joins TRBV13 to TRBJ2-1, with D unresolved. This CDR3 has 14 amino acids. Between the trimmed V and J ends, which lost 0 bases and 4 bases, there was a span of 7 bases. Per germline, CDR1 PRHDT and CDR2 FYEKMQ (reference sequence). CDR3 region: CASSLGTDYNEQFF. The CDR3 coding sequence is TGTGCCAGCAGCTTAGGGACGGATTACAATGAGCAGTTCTTC.

The chain couples TRBV3-1 (or the pseudogene TRBV3-2) to TRBJ1-1, with D unclear. The germline V and J ends were trimmed by 1 base and 0 bases, with 6 bases remaining between them. Germline CDR1 is LGHDT and CDR2 is YNNKEL (reference sequence). This CDR3 comprises 14 residues. The CDR3 here is CASSQVPVNTEAFF. The CDR3, as DNA: TGTGCCAGCAGCCAAGTGCCGGTGAACACTGAAGCTTTCTTT.

The J gene is TRBJ1-4, the V gene TRBV25-1; D perhaps matches TRBD1 (5 bases). CDR3 length: 15 amino acids. Germline values: CDR1 MGHDK, CDR2 SYGVNS. The V end lost 2 bases, the J end lost 7 bases, and 14 bases lay between the germline ends. The CDR3 here is CASSERRGLTEKLFF. DNA for the CDR3: TGTGCCAGCAGTGAACGGCGGGGCTTGACTGAAAAACTGTTTTTT.

CDR3 sequence: CASSPDLQLDTQYF. CDR3 DNA: TGTGCCAGCAGCCCGGACCTCCAACTAGATACGCAGTATTTT. The gene calls are TRBV5-6 and TRBJ2-3; D is unresolved. Trimming removed 4 bases from V and 5 bases from J, with 14 bases in between. CDR1 and CDR2 from the germline V gene are SGHDT and YYEEEE. The CDR3 totals 14 residues.

The chain has TRBV6-5 and TRBJ2-1; TRBD1 might be the D (7 bases). V was shortened by 7 bases and J by 5 bases, with 18 bases between the two germline ends. The CDR3 spans 15 residues. CDR1 and CDR2 from the germline V gene are MNHEY and SVGAGI. The CDR3 is CASTRGGTVDNEQFF. The CDR3 DNA reads as TGTGCCAGCACAAGAGGGGGGACAGTCGACAATGAGCAGTTCTTC.

This clone was counted once. The chain couples TRBV7-2 to TRBJ2-2; D possibly matches TRBD1 or TRBD2 (6 bases each). Germline CDR1 and CDR2: SGHTA and FQGNSA. Deletions cut 2 bases from V and 7 bases from J, with 11 bases between. This CDR3 spans 14 amino acids. The DNA for the CDR3 is TGTGCCAGCAGCTTATACGAGGGGGGCGGGGAGCTGTTTTTT. This encodes CASSLYEGGGELFF.

The V call is TRBV5-1, the J call TRBJ1-5; a weak D match, TRBD1 (6 bases). This CDR3 has 15 residues. The ends were cut back, 4 bases at V and 2 bases at J, with 13 bases in the middle. Germline CDR1 is SGHRS and CDR2 is YFSETQ. CDR3 region: CASSPESGGNQPQHF. CDR3 nucleotides: TGCGCCAGCAGCCCAGAGTCAGGGGGCAATCAGCCCCAGCATTTT. Supplemented by reference TRBV5-1 and TRBJ1-5, the full variable domain reads KAGVTQTPRYLIKTRGQQVTLSCSPISGHRSVSWYQQTPGQGLQFLFEYFSETQRNKGNFPGRFSGRQFSNSRSEMNVSTLELGDSALYLCASSPESGGNQPQHFGDGTRLSIL.

The chain couples TRBV20-1 to TRBJ1-2, with D tentatively TRBD1 (5 bases). The CDR3 runs to 11 residues. The germline V gene encodes CDR1 DFQATT and CDR2 SNEGSKA (reference sequence). Trimming took off 6 bases at V and 6 bases at J, with 11 bases between the two ends. CDR3 sequence (DNA): TGCAGTGCCGCCGTAGGGGATGGCTACACCTTC. Protein sequence: CSAAVGDGYTF.

The chain joins TRBV6-5 to TRBJ2-7; the D gene is possibly TRBD1 (5 bases). V lost 9 bases and J 0 bases, leaving 9 bases between the germline ends. The V gene's germline CDR1 is MNHEY and CDR2 SVGAGI. The CDR3 sequence is 12 residues long. CDR3 region: CASLGASYEQYF. The CDR3 region has the DNA TGTGCCAGTCTAGGGGCCTCCTACGAGCAGTACTTC.

The chain couples TRBV10-3 to TRBJ1-5, with D unresolved. Germline CDR1 ENHRY, CDR2 SYGVKD. With 6 bases removed from V and 5 bases from J, the gap between germline ends came to 17 bases. CDR3 size: 15 residues. CDR3 in DNA: TGTGCCATCAGCTCGACAAGCGGTATGGATCAGCCCCAGCATTTT. This codes for CAISSTSGMDQPQHF.

V is TRBV7-2 and J is TRBJ2-1; possible D gene TRBD2, 6 bases. V was shortened by 7 bases and J by 5 bases, with 12 bases between the two germline ends. Germline V gene sequence: CDR1 SGHTA, CDR2 FQGNSA. CDR3 length: 13 residues. The CDR3 nucleotides are TGTGCCAGCAACCAAGGCGGGGACAATGAGCAGTTCTTC. It specifies CASNQGGDNEQFF.

In this sample, this clone turned up a few times. This rearrangement joins TRBV19 to TRBJ1-6; a weak D match, TRBD1 (6 bases). This CDR3 region has 15 residues. Germline V gives CDR1 LNHDA, CDR2 SQIVND (reference sequence). Trimming left V 6 bases short and J 9 bases short, with 18 bases between. CDR3 loop: CASSLQGGIGSPLHF. CDR3 DNA sequence: TGTGCCAGTAGCCTACAGGGAGGTATTGGTTCACCCCTCCACTTT.

The chain recombines TRBV3-1 (or the pseudogene TRBV3-2) with TRBJ1-1; no definite D call. CDR1 and CDR2 from the germline V gene are LGHDT and YNNKEL (reference sequence). The CDR3 loop spans 12 amino acids. The V end lost 0 bases, the J end lost 12 bases, and 11 bases lay between the germline ends. Written as DNA, the CDR3 is TGTGCCAGCAGCCAAGATGCGAGGGAACCTTTCTTT. Translation: CASSQDAREPFF.

This clone is categorized as medium-sized. The J gene is TRBJ2-7, the V gene TRBV14; 12 positions match TRBD1. The V gene's germline CDR1 is SGHDN and CDR2 FVKESK. Unmatched junction bases numbered 8, after V lost 6 bases and J lost 5 bases. The CDR3 totals 15 residues. For the CDR3, the DNA is TGTGCCAGCAGGCGCTCGGGACAGGGGGCCCACGAGCAGTACTTC. It translates to CASRRSGQGAHEQYF.

The V and J genes are TRBV5-1 and TRBJ2-7; tentative D call: TRBD2 (6 bases). Trimming took 4 bases from V and 3 from J, leaving 11 bases between them. The CDR3 extends over 13 amino acids. Germline values: CDR1 SGHRS, CDR2 YFSETQ. In nucleotides, the CDR3 is TGCGCCAGCAGCGGGGGACTCAGCTACGAGCAGTACTTC. Translation: CASSGGLSYEQYF. The full variable domain, its missing parts supplied by reference TRBV5-1 and TRBJ2-7, is KAGVTQTPRYLIKTRGQQVTLSCSPISGHRSVSWYQQTPGQGLQFLFEYFSETQRNKGNFPGRFSGRQFSNSRSEMNVSTLELGDSALYLCASSGGLSYEQYFGPGTRLTVT.

This clone was seen just once. The rearrangement links TRBV7-2 to TRBJ1-2, with a possible D match to TRBD1 (5 bases). The CDR3 extends over 13 amino acids. The germline CDR1 and CDR2 sequences are SGHTA and FQGNSA. V gave up 6 bases and J gave up 7 bases, with 15 bases separating them. CDR3 protein: CASRKWDEAGYTF. CDR3 bases: TGTGCCAGCAGAAAGTGGGACGAGGCTGGCTACACCTTC.

The rearrangement links TRBV7-2 to TRBJ1-1; weak D call: TRBD1 (6 bases). Germline V CDR1 and CDR2: SGHTA, FQGNSA. This CDR3 has 14 amino acids. With 5 bases removed from V and 4 bases from J, the gap between germline ends came to 14 bases. Here the CDR3 reads CASSPQGLSTEAFF. Written as DNA, the CDR3 is TGTGCCAGCAGCCCTCAGGGGCTAAGCACTGAAGCTTTCTTT.

This clone turned up a few times. This chain uses TRBV6-5 with TRBJ1-5; D is uncertain. Looked up from germline, CDR1 is MNHEY and CDR2 is SVGAGI. V was shortened by 6 bases and J by 2 bases, with 14 bases between the two germline ends. CDR3 length: 15 residues. CDR3 in DNA: TGTGCCAGCAGGCTGACGAGGGTCGGCAATCAGCCCCAGCATTTT. Its protein is CASRLTRVGNQPQHF.

The chain uses TRBV9 and TRBJ1-1, with D unclear. Germline CDR1 reads SGDLS; CDR2 reads YYNGEE. Trimming removed 0 bases from V and 4 bases from J, with 13 bases in between. The CDR3 contains 15 residues. For the CDR3, the DNA is TGTGCCAGCAGCGTAGGAAGGGCCGGGAGCACTGAAGCTTTCTTT. Its protein product is CASSVGRAGSTEAFF.

This clone was counted a few times. V gene TRBV28 combines with J gene TRBJ1-4; maybe TRBD1 (6 bases). CDR1 is MDHEN and CDR2 is SYDVKM in the germline V gene. The CDR3 sequence is 14 residues long. Between the trimmed V and J ends, which lost 5 bases and 7 bases, there was a span of 14 bases. DNA of the CDR3: TGTGCCAGCAGTCCCCCAGGGGTTGGTGAAAAACTGTTTTTT. As protein: CASSPPGVGEKLFF.

The chain has TRBV4-2 and TRBJ1-2; TRBD1 aligns across 10 bases. J lost 4 bases, V lost 0 bases, and 5 bases had no gene match. The CDR3 is 16 residues long. The germline gives CDR1 LGHNA, CDR2 YNFKEQ. The CDR3: CASSQEAGQGLYGYTF. In DNA, the CDR3 is TGTGCCAGCAGCCAAGAGGCGGGACAGGGGCTCTATGGCTACACCTTC.

In nucleotides, the CDR3 is TGTGCCAGCAGCTTAGTCGGCCTCTATGGCTACACCTTC. Translated: CASSLVGLYGYTF. The chain is built from TRBV7-2 and TRBJ1-2, with D uncertain. This CDR3 contains 13 residues. The germline V gene encodes CDR1 SGHTA and CDR2 FQGNSA. V lost 1 base to trimming and J lost 4 bases, with 7 bases between them.

This clone has only one observation. The rearrangement joins TRBV24-1 to TRBJ2-7, with TRBD1 matching 7 bases. CDR1 KGHDR and CDR2 SFDVKD come from the germline V gene. Germline trimming cut 4 bases from V and 2 bases from J; bases unmatched to any gene: 7. The CDR3 sequence is 15 residues long. Written as DNA, the CDR3 is TGTGCCACCAGTGACAGGGGGTCGCCAACCTACGAGCAGTACTTC. Translated, it gives CATSDRGSPTYEQYF.

The chain joins TRBV7-8 to TRBJ2-1, with 12 bases identical to TRBD2. The V gene's germline CDR1 is SGHVS and CDR2 FQNEAQ. With 0 bases clipped from V and 4 bases from J, the junction kept 1 base outside the gene matches. The CDR3 is made up of 16 amino acids. The CDR3 protein is CASSLAGTSGYNEQFF. The CDR3 nucleotides are TGTGCCAGCAGCTTAGCCGGGACTAGCGGGTACAATGAGCAGTTCTTC. The full variable domain, its missing parts supplied by reference TRBV7-8 and TRBJ2-1, is GAGVSQSPRYKVAKRGQDVALRCDPISGHVSLFWYQQALGQGPEFLTYFQNEAQLDKSGLPSDRFFAERPEGSVSTLKIQRTQQEDSAVYLCASSLAGTSGYNEQFFGPGTRLTVL.

The count of this clone is one. The chain employs TRBV19 and TRBJ2-1, with 8 bases aligning to TRBD1. This CDR3 has 17 amino acids. Trimming took 0 bases from V and 3 from J; bases not matched to a gene: 7. CDR1 LNHDA and CDR2 SQIVND come from the germline V gene (reference sequence). CDR3 nucleotide sequence: TGTGCCAGTAGTATAGATCTGGACAGGGCCCTCTACAATGAGCAGTTCTTC. It encodes CASSIDLDRALYNEQFF.